This T cell receptor (beta chain) came from a study of blood T cells in healthy people across ages (dated by TCRdb to about 2015). Broadly, across the study: In model experiments, template switching captured about one uniquely barcoded TCR beta cDNA molecule for every two T cells. The study measured age-related changes in TCR beta repertoire diversity using deep sequencing normalized with unique cDNA molecular identifiers. The donors were split into four age groups: young (average around 17 years), middle-aged (about 40), aged (over 55) and long-lived (over 75). To avoid experimental bias, donors of different ages were spread randomly across the sequencing lanes. For two donors (one aged 18 to 30 and one aged 80 or older), the study analyzed two additional independent replicas of 1 million unique cDNA reads from the same blood draw. General conclusions and limits of the study: Estimates of total diversity from one million sequenced T cells were regarded as lower bounds and underestimates. The long-lived group showed more naive CD4+ T cells, fewer expanded clones and increased TCR diversity than the aged group, suggesting age selection. Conclusive comparison of naive and antigen-experienced compartments was prevented by the profiling of bulk unsorted PBMCs. Donor CMV infection status was unknown, potentially confounding age-related changes in expanded clonotypes. As age increased, observed TCR beta diversity per million T cells dropped in a roughly linear way, and a significant reduction was already evident by age 40. A strong correlation was found between observed TCR beta diversity and the percentage of naive T cells measured by flow cytometry.

From its cysteine to its phenylalanine, the CDR3 spans 15 amino acids. The kept DNA is CDR3 alone, 45 bases in frame from the first base. Ends trimmed: V by 2 bases, J by 1 base; bases unmatched to a gene: 4. Via the germline V gene, CDR1 is SGHAT and CDR2 FQNNGV. With regard to this clonotype: Its antigen target is currently unknown. Per-nucleotide qualities are absent, and no much larger clonotype sits a single base away.

Systemically healthy Caucasian individuals from Russia, roughly 40 in total and aged roughly 6 to 90 years, were included as donors. Each donor gave ten milliliters of peripheral blood, collected into EDTA-treated Vacutainer tubes. Ficoll-Paque density-gradient centrifugation was used to isolate PBMCs, with at least 6.5 million per sample. Total RNA, at least 5 micrograms per sample, was extracted from PBMCs with Trizol reagent. Naive CD45RAhigh/CD27high T cell percentages were measured by flow cytometry on a PBMC aliquot from every donor. The method was 5' RACE. The instrument was an Illumina HiSeq 2500. A second PCR of 7 to 11 cycles was performed with a sample-barcoded 5' primer and a J-beta primer mix. Each TCR beta cDNA molecule received a unique molecular identifier from a template-switch 5' adaptor carrying 12 random nucleotides. Each sample yielded at least 2.5 million CDR3-containing paired-end reads. The Mint cDNA synthesis kit, primed by a TRBC-specific oligonucleotide, was used to synthesize first-strand cDNA from all RNA. After uracil-DNA glycosylase treatment, a first 18-cycle PCR used universal primers M1SS and BC2_uni_R on all cDNA. Per the source publication's procedure: Each sample was normalized by randomly selecting 1 million high-quality reads, each carrying a distinct molecular identifier. Reads sharing molecular identifiers were discarded rather than binned into consensus sequences. MiTCR, run with a Q25 quality threshold and the strictest error-elimination algorithm, handled CDR3 identification, clonotype clustering and error correction. A nonparametric unseen species model using Euler transformation provided a lower-bound estimate of total TCR beta diversity. Starting from the raw public reads, TCRdb applied fastp trimming at Q25, assembled clones with MiXCR and retained in-frame beta chains. Rows matching on CDR3 protein sequence are summarized as one entry with the most common DNA and genes. V and J calls and clone size were set by TCRdb, not the authors. Across this sample there are fewer than 900,000 distinct CDR3 sequences, with roughly 47% seen only once. The ten biggest clones cover roughly 20% of the sample.

The chain employs TRBV11-2 and TRBJ2-5; TRBD1 lines up with 7 middle nucleotides. The sample was blood. The clonotype originates from a woman in her sixties in good health. The bases read TGTGCCAGCAGCTTAACCAGACAGGGCCAAGAGACCCAGTACTTC. Its protein reads: CASSLTRQGQETQYF.